The 9 T cell receptor beta chains presented below share a single source sample, sequenced in a study of cytomegalovirus exposure and HLA in healthy donors. Primers for the PCR totalled 60 Vbeta and 13 Jbeta. Clones were read by immunoSEQ multiplex PCR, and TCRdb kept only the in-frame ones, dropping some. This table holds 180,000 or so clones, about four fifths found once. Sequencing input: PBMCs. The receptors shown here come from a female donor in good health and CMV-seronegative.

In this sample, this clone turned up once. The rearrangement uses TRBV19 and TRBJ2-6; 8 bases map to TRBD1. Losses at the gene ends were 6 bases for V and 4 bases for J; bases not matched to a gene: 5. Germline loops: CDR1 LNHDA, CDR2 SQIVND (reference sequence). This CDR3 has 15 residues. CDR3 coding DNA: TGTGCCAGTAGCACGACAGGGGACGGGGCCAACGTCCTGACTTTC. Translation gives CASSTTGDGANVLTF.

The V call is TRBV5-4, the J call TRBJ2-1; D perhaps matches TRBD1 (5 bases). The germline gives CDR1 SGHNT, CDR2 YYREEE (reference sequence). Deletions cut 0 bases from V and 9 bases from J, with 13 bases between. The CDR3 length is 14 residues. Written as DNA, the CDR3 is TGTGCCAGCAGCTTGGCCAGGGTGAGAAGTGAGCAGTTCTTC. It codes for CASSLARVRSEQFF.

Only a few counts were recorded for this clone. The rearrangement joins TRBV11-2 to TRBJ1-2, with 8 bases that match TRBD1. The V gene's germline CDR1 is SGHAT and CDR2 FQNNGV. V lost 3 bases to trimming and J lost 5 bases; unmatched junction nucleotides: 11. The CDR3 contains 16 residues. CDR3 in amino acids: CASSLARDRNLYGYTF. The CDR3 DNA sequence: TGTGCCAGCAGCTTGGCACGGGACAGGAACCTATATGGCTACACCTTC.

The V call is TRBV28, the J call TRBJ2-7; possible D gene TRBD2, 5 bases. This CDR3 is 12 amino acids long. Per germline, CDR1 MDHEN and CDR2 SYDVKM. Trimming stripped 5 bases from V and 7 bases from J, with 12 bases between. The CDR3 sequence is CASSQRRVEQYF. The DNA of the CDR3 is TGTGCCAGCAGTCAACGGCGGGTTGAGCAGTACTTC. Combining the CDR3 with reference TRBV28 and TRBJ2-7 gives the whole variable domain DVKVTQSSRYLVKRTGEKVFLECVQDMDHENMFWYRQDPGLGLRLIYFSYDVKMKEKGDIPEGYSVSREKKERFSLILESASTNQTSMYLCASSQRRVEQYFGPGTRLTVT.

The chain recombines TRBV2 with TRBJ1-3, with D maybe TRBD1 (5 bases). Germline V gene lookup returns CDR1 SNHLY and CDR2 FYNNEI. V lost 2 bases and J lost 2, with 10 bases in between. The CDR3 is 15 amino acids. CDR3: CASSEYPRAGNTIYF. The CDR3 DNA reads as TGTGCCAGCAGTGAATACCCCAGGGCTGGAAACACCATATATTTT.

This clone is a singleton in its sample. The chain has TRBV5-4 and TRBJ2-5, with 7 bases lining up with TRBD1. This CDR3 has 13 amino acids. Germline lookup yields CDR1 SGHNT and CDR2 YYREEE (reference sequence). J was trimmed by 3 bases and V by 5 bases; bases with no gene match: 4. The CDR3 bases are TGTGCCAGCAGTTCCGACAGGGAAGAGACCCAGTACTTC. Its protein is CASSSDREETQYF.

This rearrangement joins TRBV30 to TRBJ1-4; TRBD1 matches at 8 bases. Trimming cost V 4 bases and J 7 bases; bases outside gene matches: 5. Germline values: CDR1 GTSNPN, CDR2 SVGIG (reference sequence). The CDR3 totals 13 residues. CDR3 sequence reads: CAWNPTGVEKLFF. CDR3 in DNA: TGTGCCTGGAACCCGACAGGGGTTGAAAAACTGTTTTTT.

This chain uses TRBV28 with TRBJ2-2; no firm D call. The length of the CDR3 is 14 residues. V was shortened by 3 bases and J by 4 bases, with 9 bases between the two germline ends. Germline V gene lookup returns CDR1 MDHEN and CDR2 SYDVKM. The CDR3 DNA sequence: TGTGCCAGCAGTTTTTCTCCGGTCACCGGGGAGCTGTTTTTT. This translates into CASSFSPVTGELFF.

The chain employs TRBV4-1 and TRBJ2-5, with D perhaps TRBD1 (7 bases). The last part of the DNA fits TRBJ2-7 better; the J call may be wrong. The CDR3 is 14 residues long. From germline, CDR1 is MGHRA and CDR2 YSYEKL. CDR3 sequence: CASTPGDRQDEQYF. DNA for the CDR3: TGCGCCAGCACCCCGGGGGACAGACAAGACGAGCAGTACTTC.